This record looks at one T cell receptor (beta chain) sequence and its context. This clonotype has a handful of counts. The antigen this receptor binds is unknown. Base qualities were left out, and no much larger clone turns up one base away. The listed sequencing device is Illumina HiSeq 1500. TCRdb itself trimmed the public reads at Q25 with fastp, ran MiXCR and retained productive beta chains. Each entry is one CDR3 protein sequence, shown with its most common DNA and genes. The sample table shows some 920,000 distinct CDR3 sequences, and 31% are seen once. About 14% of the sample is held by the ten biggest clonotypes. From the cysteine up to the phenylalanine, the CDR3 has a length of 15 residues. The retained sequence is limited to the CDR3, 45 bases, with the frame set at the first base. The germline V and J ends show losses of 6 bases and 5 bases respectively, and no gene match explains 9 bases of the junction.

The intended sense of this specimen's treatment or condition label: in vitro stimulation with specific CMV peptide epitopes to enrich CMV-specific T cells. These data belong to a study of T cell repertoires in cytomegalovirus infection (dated by TCRdb to the late 2010s). Turning to the overall study: Recently identified HLA-C-restricted CMV epitopes, whose presentation resists viral immunomodulation, were targeted by peptide stimulations together with well-studied HLA-B-restricted epitopes. Donor HLA type was relevant to the analysis, as public TCR beta signatures indicated carriage of CMV infection together with the matching HLA type. Broad study findings and their caveats: In the ex vivo response, HLA-C-restricted CMV-specific TCR beta clonotypes were dominant, and in two of eight donors the single most frequent clonotype came from this HLA-C-restricted group. Cumulative frequency of public TCR beta family members discriminated carriers of CMV infection plus the relevant HLA type in this cohort and an independent approximately 340-donor cohort.

The specimen was cultured CD8+ T cells from PBMCs, collected from culture after CMV antigen stimulation. This receptor was identified in a human donor in good health (CMV status not recorded). Some clones in this sample may be carry-over from other donors' samples. Recombination linked TRBV12-3 or TRBV12-4 to TRBJ1-2, with 10 bases in between that match TRBD1. The DNA reads TGTGCCAGCAGCCTTCGACAGGGGGCGGGATATGGCTACACCTTC. Translation gives CASSLRQGAGYGYTF.